Below, 23 T cell receptor beta chains from the same sample are listed, as sequenced in a study of blood T cell repertoires in COVID-19. The data were produced by immunoSEQ multiplex PCR, yet TCRdb's version contains in-frame clones alone and is incomplete. The profile shows fewer than 250,000 clones, about nine tenths of them singletons. The sample was PBMCs or T cells enriched from blood (not recorded which). These receptors all come from a man aged 30 to 45 in a cohort exposed to, infected with or recovered from COVID-19 (not recorded which).

The rearrangement links TRBV6-5 to TRBJ2-5; TRBD1 agrees at 7 bases. Per the germline V gene, CDR1 is MNHEY and CDR2 is SVGAGI. The ends lost 2 bases at V and 4 bases at J; junction bases unmatched: 4. The CDR3 is made up of 14 amino acids. CDR3 residues: CASSYAGGGETQYF. As DNA, the CDR3 is TGTGCCAGCAGTTACGCAGGGGGTGGAGAGACCCAGTACTTC.

V and J are TRBV28 and TRBJ1-2, with a weak D call TRBD1 (5 bases). The CDR3 contains 12 residues. Germline lookup yields CDR1 MDHEN and CDR2 SYDVKM. V lost 7 bases to trimming and J lost 8 bases, with 14 bases between them. CDR3 coding DNA: TGTGCCAGCACCGTAGGGGCAAGGGGCTACACCTTC. Protein: CASTVGARGYTF.

J is TRBJ2-4 and V is TRBV13, with 11 nucleotides matching TRBD2. Per germline, CDR1 PRHDT and CDR2 FYEKMQ (reference sequence). The CDR3 length is 16 residues. With V trimmed by 4 bases and J by 5 bases, 7 bases remained unmatched. The CDR3 DNA follows: TGTGCCAGCAGCTCCCGACTAGCGGGGTTAGAAAACATTCAGTACTTC. It translates to CASSSRLAGLENIQYF. Full variable domain (rest looked up from reference TRBV13 and TRBJ2-4): AAGVIQSPRHLIKEKRETATLKCYPIPRHDTVYWYQQGPGQDPQFLISFYEKMQSDKGSIPDRFSAQQFSDYHSELNMSSLELGDSALYFCASSSRLAGLENIQYFGAGTRLSVL.

The chain employs TRBV24-1 and TRBJ2-6; tentative D call: TRBD2 (5 bases). Germline V gene sequence: CDR1 KGHDR, CDR2 SFDVKD. Trimming removed 0 bases from V and 0 bases from J, with 5 bases in between. This CDR3 comprises 16 residues. CDR3 amino acids: CATSDLGSSGANVLTF. DNA for the CDR3: TGTGCCACCAGTGATTTGGGGAGCTCTGGGGCCAACGTCCTGACTTTC.

The V call is TRBV5-4, the J call TRBJ2-7, with 7 positions matching TRBD2. This CDR3 contains 16 residues. V was pared by 3 bases and J by 1 base, with 10 bases of the junction left unmatched. Per germline, CDR1 SGHNT and CDR2 YYREEE (reference sequence). CDR3 residues: CASSSPLTGGSYEQYF. The CDR3 coding sequence is TGTGCCAGCAGCTCACCCCTGACGGGGGGATCCTACGAGCAGTACTTC.

The gene calls are TRBV6-5 and TRBJ1-5; D remains unclear. The CDR3 contains 14 residues. The germline V gene encodes CDR1 MNHEY and CDR2 SVGAGI. V lost 2 bases to trimming and J lost 0 bases, with 5 bases between them. CDR3 sequence: CASSYPYSNQPQHF. CDR3 sequence (DNA): TGTGCCAGCAGTTACCCGTATAGCAATCAGCCCCAGCATTTT.

J is TRBJ1-1 and V is TRBV18; TRBD1 aligns across 11 bases. This CDR3 contains 16 residues. With V trimmed by 3 bases and J by 5 bases, 8 bases remained unmatched. CDR1 and CDR2 (germline): KGHSH, LQKENI. The CDR3: CASSPLGQGGGTEAFF. DNA for the CDR3: TGTGCCAGCTCACCCCTGGGACAGGGGGGAGGAACTGAAGCTTTCTTT.

This clone was observed a handful of times. This chain links TRBV9 with TRBJ2-2; no reliable D call. CDR1 and CDR2 (germline): SGDLS, YYNGEE. V was cut by 3 bases and J by 1 base, with 10 bases left in between. The CDR3 is 15 amino acids. In DNA, the CDR3 is TGTGCCAGCAGCGGTCACAGCCTGAACACCGGGGAGCTGTTTTTT. Translated: CASSGHSLNTGELFF.

The chain links TRBV19 to TRBJ1-1; possibly TRBD1 for D (6 bases). The CDR3 length is 15 residues. Per the germline V gene, CDR1 is LNHDA and CDR2 is SQIVND (reference sequence). V dropped 1 base and J dropped 5 bases, with 14 bases sitting between them. As DNA, the CDR3 is TGTGCCAGTAGTATAGTTTACAGGGAGGGGACTGAAGCTTTCTTT. This gives the protein CASSIVYREGTEAFF.

V and J are TRBV5-6 and TRBJ2-4; 8 bases map to TRBD1. This CDR3 has 14 amino acids. The ends lost 3 bases at V and 9 bases at J; junction bases unmatched: 8. Germline V CDR1 and CDR2: SGHDT, YYEEEE. The CDR3 is CASSSPDRGGIQYF. CDR3 DNA: TGTGCCAGCAGCTCCCCTGACAGGGGCGGCATTCAGTACTTC.

This clone was found a few times. This sequence joins TRBV19 and TRBJ1-5; D unresolved. The CDR3 extends over 14 amino acids. Looked up from germline, CDR1 is LNHDA and CDR2 is SQIVND (reference sequence). Trimming left V 6 bases short and J 0 bases short, with 9 bases between. The CDR3 reads CASSPTSSNQPQHF. The DNA for the CDR3 is TGTGCCAGTAGCCCAACAAGTAGCAATCAGCCCCAGCATTTT.

The chain couples TRBV24-1 to TRBJ2-2; the D is unclear. Germline loops: CDR1 KGHDR, CDR2 SFDVKD. With 6 bases removed from V and 6 bases from J, the gap between germline ends came to 10 bases. The length of the CDR3 is 13 residues. CDR3 protein: CATSPPFPGELFF. The CDR3, as DNA: TGTGCCACCAGTCCTCCCTTTCCCGGGGAGCTGTTTTTT.

The chain joins TRBV18 to TRBJ2-5; 11 nucleotides agree with TRBD2. This CDR3 has 17 residues. Germline trimming cut 4 bases from V and 5 bases from J; bases unmatched to any gene: 12. CDR1 and CDR2 (germline): KGHSH, LQKENI. CDR3 in amino acids: CASSQELAGALRETQYF. In DNA form, the CDR3 reads TGTGCCAGCTCACAGGAACTAGCGGGAGCTCTCAGGGAGACCCAGTACTTC.

The chain joins TRBV5-5 to TRBJ1-1; D not certain. This CDR3 region has 11 residues. Trimming shortened V by 4 bases and J by 3 bases, and 4 bases separated the two germline ends. Per the germline V gene, CDR1 is SGHKS and CDR2 is YYEKEE (reference sequence). The chain's CDR3 is CASSPDTEAFF. For the CDR3, the DNA is TGTGCCAGCAGCCCGGACACTGAAGCTTTCTTT.

This chain links TRBV27 with TRBJ2-7; no clear D gene. V lost 0 bases and J 6 bases, leaving 15 bases between the germline ends. The germline CDR1 and CDR2 sequences are MNHEY and SMNVEV (reference sequence). The CDR3 totals 15 residues. The CDR3, as DNA: TGTGCCAGCAGTTTATCCCTATACGATAGTGGCGAGCAGTACTTC. It yields the protein CASSLSLYDSGEQYF.

The CDR3 bases are TGTGCCAGCACTCTGGCGGGAGGGCTTTCCTACGAGCAGTACTTC. It yields the protein CASTLAGGLSYEQYF. This rearrangement joins TRBV28 to TRBJ2-7; 9 bases fit TRBD2. Germline CDR1 MDHEN, CDR2 SYDVKM. This CDR3 has 15 amino acids. The V gene end was trimmed by 7 bases and the J gene end by 1 base; junction bases not matched to a gene: 8.

This clone was seen a few times. The CDR3 here is CASSSRPQGTNEKLFF. The CDR3 bases are TGTGCCAGCAGTTCACGACCACAGGGTACTAATGAAAAACTGTTTTTT. The genes are TRBV7-9 and TRBJ1-4, with D possibly matching TRBD1 (6 bases). The CDR3 loop spans 16 amino acids. The germline V and J ends were trimmed by 6 bases and 2 bases, with 16 bases remaining between them. Germline values: CDR1 SEHNR, CDR2 FQNEAQ (reference sequence). The variable domain in full, with the rest retrieved from reference TRBV7-9 and TRBJ1-4, is DTGVSQNPRHKITKRGQNVTFRCDPISEHNRLYWYRQTLGQGPEFLTYFQNEAQLEKSRLLSDRFSAERPKGSFSTLEIQRTEQGDSAMYLCASSSRPQGTNEKLFFGSGTQLSVL.

This chain uses TRBV20-1 with TRBJ2-3; TRBD2 aligns across 12 bases. This CDR3 has 15 amino acids. Germline lookup yields CDR1 DFQATT and CDR2 SNEGSKA (reference sequence). The junction had 5 bases not matched to a gene; V was cut back by 3 bases and J by 4 bases. The CDR3: CSASFLAGGPDTQYF. The DNA of the CDR3 is TGCAGTGCTAGTTTTCTAGCGGGAGGGCCAGATACGCAGTATTTT.

The chain links TRBV27 to TRBJ1-1; possible D gene TRBD1, 5 bases. Germline-derived CDR1 and CDR2 are MNHEY and SMNVEV (reference sequence). Trimming cost V 6 bases and J 5 bases, with 22 bases left between them. The CDR3 consists of 16 residues. CDR3 coding DNA: TGTGCCAGCAGCGATTTAGGAGCAGGGAGGCGGACTGAAGCTTTCTTT. This encodes CASSDLGAGRRTEAFF.

There are a few counts of this clone. This rearrangement joins TRBV5-8 to TRBJ1-5; D remains ambiguous. The CDR3 runs 12 residues. The V gene lost 0 bases and the J gene lost 7 bases, with 5 bases spanning the gap. Germline loops: CDR1 SGHTS, CDR2 YDEGEE. The CDR3 DNA sequence: TGTGCCAGCAGCTTGGGAGAGCAGCCCCAGCATTTT. Translation: CASSLGEQPQHF.

J is TRBJ2-1 and V is TRBV14; 7 nucleotides match TRBD2. Germline lookup yields CDR1 SGHDN and CDR2 FVKESK. The length of the CDR3 is 15 residues. The V and J ends lost 0 bases and 4 bases, in that order; junction bases with no gene match: 3. CDR3 amino acids: CASSQDGRVYNEQFF. CDR3 DNA sequence: TGTGCCAGCAGCCAAGATGGGAGGGTGTACAATGAGCAGTTCTTC.

By sample fraction, this clone is medium-sized. The chain has TRBV3-1 (or the pseudogene TRBV3-2) and TRBJ2-7; tentative D call: TRBD2 (6 bases). Germline V gene lookup returns CDR1 LGHDT and CDR2 YNNKEL (reference sequence). The V gene lost 0 bases and the J gene lost 0 bases, with 15 bases spanning the gap. This CDR3 has 17 amino acids. The CDR3 DNA reads TGTGCCAGCAGCCAAGAGGGTTTCGGGGGAGACTCCTACGAGCAGTACTTC. This sequence encodes CASSQEGFGGDSYEQYF.

The CDR3 sequence: CASSVVASGRGVGNEQFF. The DNA of the CDR3 is TGTGCCAGCAGCGTAGTAGCTAGCGGGAGGGGAGTAGGGAATGAGCAGTTCTTC. V gene TRBV9 combines with J gene TRBJ2-1; the match to TRBD2 covers 12 bases. Germline V CDR1 and CDR2: SGDLS, YYNGEE. J lost 7 bases, V lost 0 bases, and 11 bases had no gene match. The CDR3 consists of 18 residues. Variable domain in full (rest from reference TRBV9 and TRBJ2-1): DSGVTQTPKHLITATGQRVTLRCSPRSGDLSVYWYQQSLDQGLQFLIQYYNGEERAKGNILERFSAQQFPDLHSELNLSSLELGDSALYFCASSVVASGRGVGNEQFFGPGTRLTVL.